The rows below give T cell receptor beta chains drawn from one sample of a study of T-cell reconstitution after alpha-beta-depleted transplantation in children. Via MiXCR, TCRdb re-called the PCR reads, giving one row per CDR3 protein. The sample records about 410,000 distinct CDR3 sequences, roughly 22% being singletons. Sequencing was performed on PBMCs from the stem cell graft donor, taken from the stem cell graft. These receptors were taken from a human donor who donated a stem cell graft to a child with acute myeloid leukemia. CDR3s include the opening cysteine and the closing phenylalanine or tryptophan. D genes are given only for firm matches. Clone size is stated in some rows and not others, as once, few, many or a class when expanded.

NA,TRBJ2-4,once,TRBV5-1,TGCGCCAGCAGCTTGTTGCCACTAGCCAAAAACATTCAGTACTTC,CASSLLPLAKNIQYF
TRBD2,TRBJ2-1,NA,TRBV5-4,TGTGCCAGCAGCTTGGGACTAGCGGGAGTCTTATCATCCTACAATGAGCAGTTCTTC,CASSLGLAGVLSSYNEQFF
NA,TRBJ1-6,NA,TRBV9,TGTGCCAGCAGCGTAGTGCACAGTAATTCACCCCTCCACTTT,CASSVVHSNSPLHF
NA,TRBJ2-1,NA,TRBV27,TGTGCCAGCAGTTTGCTGACTCTCTCAGCATCCTACAATGAGCAGTTCTTC,CASSLLTLSASYNEQFF
NA,TRBJ2-2,NA,TRBV4-3,TGCGCCAGCAGCCAAGCAGACGGGGAGCTGTTTTTT,CASSQADGELFF
NA,TRBJ2-7,NA,TRBV5-5,TGTGCCAGCATTCCTCCCGGGGACTACGAGCAGTACTTC,CASIPPGDYEQYF
TRBD1,TRBJ2-1,NA,TRBV7-9,TGTGCCAGCAGCTTAGAGACAGGGTTATACAATGAGCAGTTCTTC,CASSLETGLYNEQFF
NA,TRBJ2-3,many,TRBV29-1,TGCAGCGTTGGGGTCACAGATACGCAGTATTTT,CSVGVTDTQYF
TRBD2,TRBJ2-3,few,TRBV27,TGTGCCAGCAGTCATAGCGGGAGCGGCACAGATACGCAGTATTTT,CASSHSGSGTDTQYF
NA,TRBJ2-1,NA,TRBV9,TGTGCCAGTAGCCGCTCGGGCGCTCCCTACAATGAGCAGTTCTTC,CASSRSGAPYNEQFF
NA,TRBJ2-7,NA,TRBV12-3/TRBV12-4,TGTGCCAGCAGTTTGGGGGCGCGGCAATACGAGCAGTACTTC,CASSLGARQYEQYF
NA,TRBJ1-1,many,TRBV29-1,TGCAGCGTTGAAGATTCCACCGGGGACACTGAAGCTTTCTTT,CSVEDSTGDTEAFF
TRBD1,TRBJ2-1,NA,TRBV24-1,TGTGCCACCAGTGACAGTCTGAGACAGGGGGCAGGAGGTGAGCAGTTCTTC,CATSDSLRQGAGGEQFF
NA,TRBJ1-5,few,TRBV28,TGTGCCAGCAGTTTACAGGGACTCGGCAATCAGCCCCAGCATTTT,CASSLQGLGNQPQHF
NA,TRBJ2-1,few,TRBV20-1,TGCAGTGCTAGAGACGCAGGGGTACATGAGCAGTTCTTC,CSARDAGVHEQFF
NA,TRBJ2-5,few,TRBV9,TGTGCCAGCAGCGTAGGAAGCGGAGGAGAGACCCAGTACTTC,CASSVGSGGETQYF
NA,TRBJ2-3,NA,TRBV7-7,TGTGCCAGCAGCCCGGGATTGAGGACCGGACCTGAGGGGCGTACGCAGTATTTT,CASSPGLRTGPEGRTQYF
TRBD2,TRBJ2-5,NA,TRBV7-9,TGTGCCAGCAGCTGGCCGGGGGGGTACGAGACCCAGTACTTC,CASSWPGGYETQYF
NA,TRBJ2-1,NA,TRBV5-1,TGCGCCAGCAATATTCATGGGGCGTCCTACAATGAGCAGTTCTTC,CASNIHGASYNEQFF
NA,TRBJ2-7,many,TRBV2,TGTGCCAGCAGTGAATCCAGCTACGAGCAGTACTTC,CASSESSYEQYF
TRBD1,TRBJ1-6,few,TRBV12-3/TRBV12-4,TGTGCCAGCGACATGGGACAGGATAATTCACCCCTCCACTTT,CASDMGQDNSPLHF
TRBD1,TRBJ2-2,NA,TRBV29-1,TGCAGCTTGAGGGACAGTAAGAACGGGGAGCTGTTTTTT,CSLRDSKNGELFF
NA,TRBJ1-6,NA,TRBV5-1,TGCGCCAGCAGCTTGACAACTGATTCACCCCTCCACTTT,CASSLTTDSPLHF
TRBD2,TRBJ2-4,once,TRBV28,TGTGCCAGCACCTCCCTAGCGGAGGTAAAAAACATTCAGTACTTC,CASTSLAEVKNIQYF
TRBD1,TRBJ2-2,NA,TRBV5-1,TGCGCCAGCAGCAAGACAGGGCTAGGAAACACCGGGGAGCTGTTTTTT,CASSKTGLGNTGELFF
TRBD1,TRBJ2-7,NA,TRBV6-2/TRBV6-3,TGTGCCAGCAGTCCCCTTTTGACAGGGTCCTACGAGCAGTACTTC,CASSPLLTGSYEQYF
NA,TRBJ1-2,NA,TRBV12-3/TRBV12-4,TGTGCCAGCAGTTTGTTAGGGGGTGGCTACACCTTC,CASSLLGGGYTF
TRBD1,TRBJ2-5,NA,TRBV5-1,TGCGCCAGCAGCAATATTGGACAGGGATATAAGACCCAGTACTTC,CASSNIGQGYKTQYF
NA,TRBJ2-7,NA,TRBV10-3,TGTGCCATCAGTGACCCAGCCCCGGGCGAGCAGTACTTC,CAISDPAPGEQYF
TRBD2,TRBJ2-7,few,TRBV12-3/TRBV12-4,TGTGCCAGCAGTTTAGCCCCCATAGCGGGCGGCTACGAGCAGTACTTC,CASSLAPIAGGYEQYF
NA,TRBJ1-1,NA,TRBV20-1,TGCAGTGCTAGCCCCCCTGGGGCGAACACTGAAGCTTTCTTT,CSASPPGANTEAFF
TRBD2,TRBJ2-2,NA,TRBV7-8,TGCTTGGTGGGGAGGGTAGCGGGAGTAGCGACGAACACCGGGGAGCTGTTTTTT,CLVGRVAGVATNTGELFF
TRBD2,TRBJ2-1,many,TRBV20-1,TGCAGTGCTAGAGACAGAGGGACTAGCGTCTACAATGAGCAGTTCTTC,CSARDRGTSVYNEQFF
NA,TRBJ1-2,NA,TRBV10-3,TGTGCCATCAGTGAGGAGGGATATGGCTACACCTTC,CAISEEGYGYTF
NA,TRBJ2-7,few,TRBV12-3/TRBV12-4,TGTGCCAGCAGTCGGGATGCGGTCCCCTACGAGCAGTACTTC,CASSRDAVPYEQYF
NA,TRBJ2-2,NA,TRBV3-1,TGTGCCAGCAGCCACGTACTAGGAACCGGGGAGCTGTTTTTT,CASSHVLGTGELFF
TRBD2,TRBJ2-1,few,TRBV3-1,TGTGCCAGCTCTAGCGGATCTTTCAATGAGCAGTTCTTC,CASSSGSFNEQFF
TRBD2,TRBJ2-1,few,TRBV12-3/TRBV12-4,TGTGCCAGCAGTCCTACACCGGGAGGTTCTTCCGGTGAGCAGTTCTTC,CASSPTPGGSSGEQFF
TRBD1,TRBJ2-1,many,TRBV6-1,TGTGCCAGCAGACGGATGACATCGGGACAGATCAACAATGAGCAGTTCTTC,CASRRMTSGQINNEQFF
NA,TRBJ2-7,many,TRBV12-3/TRBV12-4,TGTGCCAGCAGTTTAGAGACAGGTCCCTACGAGCAGTACTTC,CASSLETGPYEQYF
TRBD1,TRBJ2-6,few,TRBV28,TGTGCCAGCAGTTTTGACAGGGTGGTTGGTGGGGCCAACGTCCTGACTTTC,CASSFDRVVGGANVLTF
NA,TRBJ2-5,few,TRBV6-5,TGTGCCAGCAGTTACATCAGGGCCGAGGGGGAGACCCAGTACTTC,CASSYIRAEGETQYF
NA,TRBJ2-7,few,TRBV6-5,TGTGCCAGCAGTTACATTCCGTTCTGGAACGAGCAGTACTTC,CASSYIPFWNEQYF
NA,TRBJ2-5,many,TRBV20-1,TGCAGTGCTAGAGATCTGGATAGCGGCCAAGAGACCCAGTACTTC,CSARDLDSGQETQYF
NA,TRBJ2-1,NA,TRBV3-1,TGTGCCAGCAGCCCGTCGCCTTATGAGCAGTTCTTC,CASSPSPYEQFF
TRBD2,TRBJ2-1,many,TRBV4-1,TGCGCCAGCAGCCAAGATAACCTAGCGGGAGAGTTCTTC,CASSQDNLAGEFF
TRBD1,TRBJ2-7,NA,TRBV3-1,TGTGCCAGCAGCTTTCAACAGGGGCCTGTCAGCTCCTACGAGCAGTACTTC,CASSFQQGPVSSYEQYF
TRBD1,TRBJ1-1,NA,TRBV29-1,TGCAGCGTTGTCCCTCTGACAGGGACTGAAGCTTTCTTT,CSVVPLTGTEAFF
NA,TRBJ2-1,NA,TRBV7-3,TGTGCCAGCAGCTTAACTCCGGCAGTTTACAATGAGCAGTTCTTC,CASSLTPAVYNEQFF
TRBD1,TRBJ2-7,NA,TRBV25-1,TGTGCCAGCAGTGATTACACAGGACAGGGAGGCTACGAGCAGTACTTC,CASSDYTGQGGYEQYF
TRBD2,TRBJ2-7,NA,TRBV27,TGTGCCAGCATGGGCGGGAGCGGGTCAGTTCGATCCTACGAGCAGTACTTC,CASMGGSGSVRSYEQYF
TRBD2,TRBJ2-7,few,TRBV20-1,TGCAGTGCTAGAGGGGGAGGGAACCCCTACGAGCAGTACTTC,CSARGGGNPYEQYF
NA,TRBJ2-7,NA,TRBV20-1,TGCAGTGTCCCCGGGAGAGGAGGGGAACGGCTCGAGCAGTACTTC,CSVPGRGGERLEQYF
TRBD2,TRBJ2-5,NA,TRBV12-3/TRBV12-4,TGTGCCAGCAGTCCAGGGCGGGCGGGAGTTGGAGAGACCCAGTACTTC,CASSPGRAGVGETQYF
NA,TRBJ2-2,many,TRBV9,TGTGCCAGCAGCGACACGAACACCGGGGAGCTGTTTTTT,CASSDTNTGELFF
NA,TRBJ2-1,few,TRBV5-6,TGTGCCAGCAGCTCGGGGGATTTTAGTTATGAGCAGTTCTTC,CASSSGDFSYEQFF
NA,TRBJ2-1,few,TRBV10-2,TGCGCCAGCAGTGAACAGACCTCCTACAATGAGCAGTTCTTC,CASSEQTSYNEQFF
TRBD1,TRBJ2-3,NA,TRBV29-1,TGCAGCGTCGTAAAGGGGGCTGGTACGCAGTATTTT,CSVVKGAGTQYF
NA,TRBJ2-2,few,TRBV4-1,TGCGCCAGCAGCCAACCAACAGGGTTCGGCGGGGAGCTGTTTTTT,CASSQPTGFGGELFF